This T cell receptor (beta chain) was obtained from a study of cytomegalovirus exposure and HLA in healthy donors. Amplification used 60 Vbeta primers and 13 Jbeta primers. Generated by immunoSEQ multiplex PCR, the TCRdb table keeps only in-frame clones and is missing some. Of 150,000 or so clones listed, around three quarters are singletons. The CDR3 runs 15 residues. The germline CDR1 and CDR2 sequences are MNHEY and SVGAGI. Sequencing was carried out using PBMCs. The J gene is TRBJ2-5, the V gene TRBV6-5; possible D gene TRBD2, 5 bases. Near its end, the DNA agrees better with TRBJ2-7, so the J call may be wrong. The TCR sequence derives from a middle-aged woman in good health and CMV-seronegative. CDR3 residues: CASSYLARASYEQYF. The CDR3 nucleotides are TGTGCCAGCAGTTACTTAGCGAGGGCCTCCTACGAGCAGTACTTC.